Described below is a single T cell receptor beta chain sequence and its context. A read error may produce the germline difference seen at one junction end. Library preparation (for TCRbeta) was performed with unique molecular identifiers. TCRdb re-called the PCR reads through MiXCR, storing one row per CDR3 protein. The sample records roughly 570,000 distinct CDR3 sequences, roughly 27% being singletons. The entry originates in a study of T-cell reconstitution after alpha-beta-depleted transplantation in children. Sample: PBMCs, taken before TCRalphabeta/CD19-depleted stem cell transplant. The clonotype originates from a boy under two years old with Wiskott-Aldrich syndrome, due to receive a stem cell transplant.

The CDR3 sequence is CCATESESSYNEQFF. DNA of the CDR3: TGCTGTGCTACTGAGAGCGAGAGCTCCTACAATGAGCAGTTCTTC. J is TRBJ2-1 and V is TRBV20-1; D gene unclear. Germline lookup yields CDR1 DFQATT and CDR2 SNEGSKA (reference sequence). The length of the CDR3 is 15 residues.